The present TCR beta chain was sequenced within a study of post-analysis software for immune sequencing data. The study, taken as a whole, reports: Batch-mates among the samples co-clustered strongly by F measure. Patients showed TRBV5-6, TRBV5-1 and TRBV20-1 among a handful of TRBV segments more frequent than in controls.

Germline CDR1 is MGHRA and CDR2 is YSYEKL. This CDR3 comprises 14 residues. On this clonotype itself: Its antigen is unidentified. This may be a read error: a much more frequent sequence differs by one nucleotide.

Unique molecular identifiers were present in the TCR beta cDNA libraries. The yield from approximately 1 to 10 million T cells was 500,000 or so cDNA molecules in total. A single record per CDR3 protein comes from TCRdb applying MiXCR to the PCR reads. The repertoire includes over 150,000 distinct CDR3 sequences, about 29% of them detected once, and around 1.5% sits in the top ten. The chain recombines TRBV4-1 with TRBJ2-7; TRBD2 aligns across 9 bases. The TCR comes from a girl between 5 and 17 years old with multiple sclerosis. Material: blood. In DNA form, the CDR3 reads TGCGCCGGCAGCTCCCCTAGCGGGAAATACGAGCAGTACTTC. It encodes CAGSSPSGKYEQYF.